The clone carrying this T cell receptor (beta chain) is a singleton in its sample. Germline loops: CDR1 LGHDT, CDR2 YNNKEL (reference sequence). With 1 base clipped from V and 4 bases from J, the junction kept 1 base outside the gene matches. This CDR3 comprises 16 residues. The data stem from a study of blood T cell repertoires in COVID-19. Study information: Acute and convalescent COVID-19 specimens originated in the United States, Italy and Spain. T cells, B-cell-depleted T cells, or PBMCs supplied cDNA or gDNA.

Using immunoSEQ multiplex PCR, the repertoire was profiled, and TCRdb retains in-frame clones only, with some absent. The sample includes about 260,000 clones, more than 75% of them seen just once. The receptor's source is an older woman with COVID-19, enrolled during active disease. Sequenced: peripheral blood. The chain uses TRBV3-1 (or the pseudogene TRBV3-2) and TRBJ2-3, with TRBD2 matching over 14 bases. CDR3 amino acids: CASSQAGLAGADTQYF. In nucleotides, the CDR3 is TGTGCCAGCAGCCAAGCGGGACTAGCGGGAGCAGATACGCAGTATTTT.